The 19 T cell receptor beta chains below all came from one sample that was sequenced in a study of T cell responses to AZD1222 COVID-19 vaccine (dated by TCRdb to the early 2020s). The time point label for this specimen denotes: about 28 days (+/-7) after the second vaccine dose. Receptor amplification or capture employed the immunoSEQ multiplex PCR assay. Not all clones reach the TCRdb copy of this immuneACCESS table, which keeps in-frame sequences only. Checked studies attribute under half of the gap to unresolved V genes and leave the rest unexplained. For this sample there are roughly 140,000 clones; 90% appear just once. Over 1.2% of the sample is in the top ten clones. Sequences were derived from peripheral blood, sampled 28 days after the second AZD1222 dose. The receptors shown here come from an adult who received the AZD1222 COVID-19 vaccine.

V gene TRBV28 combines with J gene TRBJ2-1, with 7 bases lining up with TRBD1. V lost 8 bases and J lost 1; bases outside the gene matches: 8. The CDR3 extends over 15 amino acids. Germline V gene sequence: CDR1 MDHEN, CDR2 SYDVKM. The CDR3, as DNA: TGTGCCAGCTTCAGTGAGACAGGGTCCTACAATGAGCAGTTCTTC. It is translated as CASFSETGSYNEQFF.

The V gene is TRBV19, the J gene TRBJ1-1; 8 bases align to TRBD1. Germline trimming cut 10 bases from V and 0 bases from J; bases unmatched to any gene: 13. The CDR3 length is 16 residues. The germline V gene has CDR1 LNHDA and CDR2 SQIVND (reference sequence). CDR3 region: CATGETGVGVNTEAFF. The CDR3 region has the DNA TGTGCCACCGGAGAGACAGGGGTAGGGGTGAACACTGAAGCTTTCTTT.

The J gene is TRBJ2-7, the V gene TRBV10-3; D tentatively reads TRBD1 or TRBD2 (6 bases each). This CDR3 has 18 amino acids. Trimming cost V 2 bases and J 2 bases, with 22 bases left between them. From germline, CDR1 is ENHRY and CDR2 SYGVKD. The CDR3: CAISEPGGGRLDPYEQYF. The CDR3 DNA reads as TGTGCCATCAGTGAGCCTGGAGGGGGGAGGTTGGACCCCTACGAGCAGTACTTC.

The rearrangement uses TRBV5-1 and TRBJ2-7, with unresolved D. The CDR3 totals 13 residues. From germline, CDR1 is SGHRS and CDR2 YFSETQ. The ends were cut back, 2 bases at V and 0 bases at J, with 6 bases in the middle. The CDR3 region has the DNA TGCGCCAGCAGCTTCGGGTCCTCCTACGAGCAGTACTTC. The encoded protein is CASSFGSSYEQYF. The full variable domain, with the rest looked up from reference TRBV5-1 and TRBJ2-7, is KAGVTQTPRYLIKTRGQQVTLSCSPISGHRSVSWYQQTPGQGLQFLFEYFSETQRNKGNFPGRFSGRQFSNSRSEMNVSTLELGDSALYLCASSFGSSYEQYFGPGTRLTVT.

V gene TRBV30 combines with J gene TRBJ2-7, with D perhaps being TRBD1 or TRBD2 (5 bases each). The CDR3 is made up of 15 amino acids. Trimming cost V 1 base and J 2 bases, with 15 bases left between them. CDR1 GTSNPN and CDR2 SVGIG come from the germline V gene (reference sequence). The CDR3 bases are TGTGCCTGGAGTGGAGTGCCCGGGACGGCCTACGAGCAGTACTTC. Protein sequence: CAWSGVPGTAYEQYF.

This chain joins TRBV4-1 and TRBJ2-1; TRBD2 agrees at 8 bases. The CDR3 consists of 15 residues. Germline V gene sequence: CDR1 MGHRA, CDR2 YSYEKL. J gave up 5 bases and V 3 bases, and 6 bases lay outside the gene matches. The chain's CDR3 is CASSQTSAGDNEQFF. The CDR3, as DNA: TGCGCCAGCAGCCAGACTAGCGCCGGTGACAATGAGCAGTTCTTC.

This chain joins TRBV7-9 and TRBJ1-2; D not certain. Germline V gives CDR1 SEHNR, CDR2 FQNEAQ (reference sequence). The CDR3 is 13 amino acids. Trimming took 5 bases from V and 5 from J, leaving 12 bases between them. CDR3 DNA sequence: TGTGCCAGCAGCAAAACGGGAGGGTATGGCTACACCTTC. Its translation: CASSKTGGYGYTF. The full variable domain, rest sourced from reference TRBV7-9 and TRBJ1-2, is DTGVSQNPRHKITKRGQNVTFRCDPISEHNRLYWYRQTLGQGPEFLTYFQNEAQLEKSRLLSDRFSAERPKGSFSTLEIQRTEQGDSAMYLCASSKTGGYGYTFGSGTRLTVV.

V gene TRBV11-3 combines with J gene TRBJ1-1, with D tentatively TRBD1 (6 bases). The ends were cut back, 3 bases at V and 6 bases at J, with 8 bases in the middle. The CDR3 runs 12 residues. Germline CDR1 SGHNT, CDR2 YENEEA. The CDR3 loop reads CASSFKGAEAFF. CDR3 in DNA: TGTGCCAGCAGCTTCAAGGGGGCTGAAGCTTTCTTT.

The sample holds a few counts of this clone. The CDR3 loop reads CASSPIGRGVNTEAFF. The CDR3 DNA is TGTGCCAGCAGCCCGATCGGGCGGGGCGTGAACACTGAAGCTTTCTTT. The V call is TRBV11-2, the J call TRBJ1-1; weak D call: TRBD1 (5 bases). The CDR3 totals 16 residues. Germline V gene sequence: CDR1 SGHAT, CDR2 FQNNGV. V gave up 5 bases and J gave up 0 bases, with 16 bases separating them.

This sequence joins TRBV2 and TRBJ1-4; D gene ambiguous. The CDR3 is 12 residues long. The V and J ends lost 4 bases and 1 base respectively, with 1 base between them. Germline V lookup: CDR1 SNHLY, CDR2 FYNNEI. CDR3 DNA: TGTGCCAGCAGTGGAACTAATGAAAAACTGTTTTTT. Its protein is CASSGTNEKLFF.

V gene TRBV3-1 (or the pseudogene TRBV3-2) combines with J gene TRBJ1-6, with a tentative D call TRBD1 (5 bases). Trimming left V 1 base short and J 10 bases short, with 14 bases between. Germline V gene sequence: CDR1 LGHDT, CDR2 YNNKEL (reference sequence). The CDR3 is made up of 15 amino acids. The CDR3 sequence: CASSQGRPGPSPLHF. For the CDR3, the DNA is TGTGCCAGCAGCCAAGGTCGTCCAGGGCCATCACCCCTCCACTTT.

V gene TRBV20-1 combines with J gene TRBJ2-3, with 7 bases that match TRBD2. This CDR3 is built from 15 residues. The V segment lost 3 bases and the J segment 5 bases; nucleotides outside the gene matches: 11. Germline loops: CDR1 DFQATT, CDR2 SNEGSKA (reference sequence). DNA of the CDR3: TGCAGTGCTAGTATTTCGGGAGGCCGCGGAGATACGCAGTATTTT. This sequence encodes CSASISGGRGDTQYF.

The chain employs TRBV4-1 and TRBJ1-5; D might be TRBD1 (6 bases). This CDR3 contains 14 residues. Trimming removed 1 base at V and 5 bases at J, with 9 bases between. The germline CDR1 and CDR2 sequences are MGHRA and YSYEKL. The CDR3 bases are TGCGCCAGCAGCCAAGTGGGGGCTTATCAGCCCCAGCATTTT. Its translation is CASSQVGAYQPQHF.

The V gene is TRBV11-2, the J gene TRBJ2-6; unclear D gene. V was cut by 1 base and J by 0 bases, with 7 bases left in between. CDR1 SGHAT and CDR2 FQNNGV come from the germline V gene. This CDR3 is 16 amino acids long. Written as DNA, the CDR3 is TGTGCCAGCAGCTTAGTTTTGTCCTCTGGGGCCAACGTCCTGACTTTC. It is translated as CASSLVLSSGANVLTF.

The CDR3 loop is CASSPPLRLTKNIQYF. CDR3 bases: TGTGCCAGCAGCCCTCCCCTTAGGTTGACCAAAAACATTCAGTACTTC. The chain uses TRBV7-9 and TRBJ2-4; D is ambiguous. The CDR3 contains 16 residues. The V gene lost 5 bases and the J gene lost 2 bases, with 16 bases spanning the gap. Per the germline V gene, CDR1 is SEHNR and CDR2 is FQNEAQ (reference sequence).

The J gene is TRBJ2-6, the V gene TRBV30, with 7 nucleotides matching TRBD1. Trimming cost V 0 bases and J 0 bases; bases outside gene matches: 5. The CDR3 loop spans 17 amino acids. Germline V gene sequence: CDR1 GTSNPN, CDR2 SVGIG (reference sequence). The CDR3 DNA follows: TGTGCCTGGAGTGTGGGGGACAGATTCTCTGGGGCCAACGTCCTGACTTTC. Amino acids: CAWSVGDRFSGANVLTF.

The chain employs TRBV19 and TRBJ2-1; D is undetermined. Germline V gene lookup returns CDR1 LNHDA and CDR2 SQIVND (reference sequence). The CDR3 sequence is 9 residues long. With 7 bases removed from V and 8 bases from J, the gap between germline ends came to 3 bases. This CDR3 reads CASTDEQFF. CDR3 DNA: TGTGCCAGTACGGATGAGCAGTTCTTC. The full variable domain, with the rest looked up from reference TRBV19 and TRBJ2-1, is DGGITQSPKYLFRKEGQNVTLSCEQNLNHDAMYWYRQDPGQGLRLIYYSQIVNDFQKGDIAEGYSVSREKKESFPLTVTSAQKNPTAFYLCASTDEQFFGPGTRLTVL.

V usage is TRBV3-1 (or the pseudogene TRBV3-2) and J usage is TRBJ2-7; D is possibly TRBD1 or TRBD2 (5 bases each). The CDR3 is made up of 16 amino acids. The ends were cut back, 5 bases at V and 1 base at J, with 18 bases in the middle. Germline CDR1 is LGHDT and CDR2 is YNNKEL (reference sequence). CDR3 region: CASSNGVQGRSYEQYF. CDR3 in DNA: TGTGCCAGCAGCAACGGGGTCCAGGGAAGATCCTACGAGCAGTACTTC.

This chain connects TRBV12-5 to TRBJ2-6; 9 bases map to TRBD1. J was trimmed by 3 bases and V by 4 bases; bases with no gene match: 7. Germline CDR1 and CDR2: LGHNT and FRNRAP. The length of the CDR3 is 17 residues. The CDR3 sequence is CASGSTGGRLGANVLTF. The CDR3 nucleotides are TGTGCTAGTGGTTCCACAGGGGGCCGGCTTGGGGCCAACGTCCTGACTTTC.